These 20 T cell receptor beta chains were sequenced from one sample in a study of T cell responses to AZD1222 COVID-19 vaccine. Here immunoSEQ multiplex PCR was the method, and the copy in TCRdb shows in-frame clones only, minus some. The sample has 160,000 or so clones; approximately 90% are singletons. The material sequenced was peripheral blood, taken on day 0 of AZD1222 vaccination. The receptors here all came from an adult in good health.

The chain carries TRBV12-3 or TRBV12-4 and TRBJ1-2; no firm D call. Trimming pared 6 bases from V and 2 bases from J, leaving 7 bases between. The CDR3 length is 12 residues. The CDR3 loop is CASSDPNYGYTF. CDR3 nucleotides: TGTGCCAGCAGCGATCCAAACTATGGCTACACCTTC.

This clone was found a few times. The chain uses TRBV5-4 and TRBJ2-7, with unresolved D. This CDR3 is built from 14 residues. The ends were cut back, 4 bases at V and 0 bases at J, with 11 bases in the middle. The germline gives CDR1 SGHNT, CDR2 YYREEE (reference sequence). The CDR3 nucleotides are TGTGCCAGCAGCCAAGACATGAGCTCCTACGAGCAGTACTTC. This sequence encodes CASSQDMSSYEQYF.

This clone was seen a single time. V gene TRBV20-1 combines with J gene TRBJ1-6, with TRBD1 as a possible D gene (6 bases). V was pared by 3 bases and J by 7 bases, with 19 bases between. The CDR3 runs to 16 residues. The germline CDR1 and CDR2 sequences are DFQATT and SNEGSKA (reference sequence). CDR3 residues: CSASAQGWKGNSPLHF. CDR3 coding DNA: TGCAGTGCTAGTGCCCAGGGGTGGAAGGGAAATTCACCCCTCCACTTT.

The chain has TRBV3-1 (or the pseudogene TRBV3-2) and TRBJ2-7; 8 bases agree with TRBD2. V shed 4 bases, J shed 4 bases, and the junction held 6 bases outside the gene matches. The CDR3 loop spans 14 amino acids. Germline V gene data show CDR1 as LGHDT and CDR2 as YNNKEL (reference sequence). The CDR3 reads CASSPEVAGYEQYF. CDR3 bases: TGTGCCAGCAGCCCCGAAGTAGCGGGATACGAGCAGTACTTC.

V is TRBV28 and J is TRBJ2-6; 8 bases align to TRBD1. Germline loops: CDR1 MDHEN, CDR2 SYDVKM. V trimming: 3 bases; J trimming: 0 bases; junction bases outside the gene matches: 7. The CDR3 sequence is 18 residues long. The CDR3 is CASSFAGQGFSGANVLTF. CDR3 nucleotides: TGTGCCAGCAGTTTCGCAGGACAGGGCTTCTCTGGGGCCAACGTCCTGACTTTC.

The V and J genes are TRBV11-2 and TRBJ1-4; 7 bases line up with TRBD1. Trimming at V came to 2 bases and at J to 8 bases, leaving 2 bases not matched to a gene. The CDR3 is 13 residues long. Germline loops: CDR1 SGHAT, CDR2 FQNNGV. The CDR3 region is CASSLTGVEKLFF. As DNA, the CDR3 is TGTGCCAGCAGCTTAACAGGGGTAGAAAAACTGTTTTTT.

Comments on this clone: The junction shows a germline mismatch at one end, possibly a read error. This chain joins TRBV5-1 and TRBJ2-1; D gene unclear. The CDR3 runs to 17 residues. The germline V gene has CDR1 SGHRS and CDR2 YFSETQ. This CDR3 reads CASSPLHRRPSFNEQFF. As DNA, the CDR3 is TGCGCCAGCAGCCCGTTACACCGACGACCATCCTTCAATGAGCAGTTCTTC.

The chain joins TRBV6-6 to TRBJ1-1, with unresolved D. The V end was cut by 6 bases, the J end by 2 bases, with 19 bases between. In germline, CDR1 is MNHNY, CDR2 SVGAGI (reference sequence). The CDR3 covers 16 residues. The DNA of the CDR3 is TGTGCCAGCAGCCCCATCGACGACGGCGCCAACACTGAAGCTTTCTTT. Translated, it gives CASSPIDDGANTEAFF.

The V gene is TRBV19, the J gene TRBJ2-2; 9 bases map to TRBD1. The CDR3 sequence is 14 residues long. Per the germline V gene, CDR1 is LNHDA and CDR2 is SQIVND (reference sequence). The trim removed 7 bases at V and 4 bases at J, leaving 4 bases unmatched. DNA of the CDR3: TGTGCCAGTACCCCGACAGGGGGCACCGGGGAGCTGTTTTTT. Translated, it gives CASTPTGGTGELFF.

The rearrangement uses TRBV5-8 and TRBJ2-5; tentative D call: TRBD1 (6 bases). Germline V gene data show CDR1 as SGHTS and CDR2 as YDEGEE. The CDR3 spans 14 residues. Trimming removed 10 bases from V and 3 bases from J, with 19 bases in between. The CDR3, as DNA: TGTGCCTTCCTCGACCAGGGGAACAAAGAGACCCAGTACTTC. Its translation is CAFLDQGNKETQYF.

In DNA form, the CDR3 reads TGTGCCAGCAGTAGTCCCGGGACTAGCGGGGGGTGGGGCAATGAGCAGTTCTTC. The encoded protein is CASSSPGTSGGWGNEQFF. The chain couples TRBV28 to TRBJ2-1, with 15 bases fitting TRBD2. The V gene's germline CDR1 is MDHEN and CDR2 SYDVKM. The length of the CDR3 is 18 residues. Trimming cost V 5 bases and J 6 bases; bases outside gene matches: 11.

V is TRBV28 and J is TRBJ2-7, with 8 bases aligning to TRBD1. The CDR3 is 17 residues long. The V and J ends lost 5 bases and 0 bases, in that order; junction bases with no gene match: 12. CDR1 is MDHEN, CDR2 SYDVKM, per germline. Here the CDR3 DNA reads TGTGCCAGCAGTCCGGCCGGACAGGGCCTTAGCTCCTACGAGCAGTACTTC. This codes for CASSPAGQGLSSYEQYF. The full variable domain, rest sourced from reference TRBV28 and TRBJ2-7, is DVKVTQSSRYLVKRTGEKVFLECVQDMDHENMFWYRQDPGLGLRLIYFSYDVKMKEKGDIPEGYSVSREKKERFSLILESASTNQTSMYLCASSPAGQGLSSYEQYFGPGTRLTVT.

This chain links TRBV28 with TRBJ1-2, with D possibly TRBD1 on 6 matching bases. Germline assignment: CDR1 MDHEN and CDR2 SYDVKM. With 6 bases removed from V and 7 bases from J, the gap between germline ends came to 15 bases. The CDR3 has 13 amino acids. Here the CDR3 reads CASRNRVLGGYTF. The DNA of the CDR3 is TGTGCCAGCAGAAACAGGGTGCTTGGTGGCTACACCTTC.

V and J are TRBV6-5 and TRBJ1-2; unclear D gene. The CDR3 spans 13 residues. Trimming cost V 7 bases and J 6 bases, with 15 bases left between them. Germline CDR1 and CDR2: MNHEY and SVGAGI. The CDR3 DNA reads as TGTGCCAGCACCTTAGGGTCCCCCCATGGCTACACCTTC. It encodes CASTLGSPHGYTF.

The rearrangement joins TRBV9 to TRBJ1-5, with D possibly matching TRBD1 (5 bases). CDR3 length equals 15 residues. CDR1 is SGDLS and CDR2 is YYNGEE in the germline V gene. The ends were cut back, 3 bases at V and 5 bases at J, with 15 bases in the middle. This chain's CDR3 is CASSERWGGDQPQHF. The CDR3 DNA reads TGTGCCAGCAGCGAACGATGGGGGGGAGATCAGCCCCAGCATTTT. The entire variable domain, with the rest obtained from reference TRBV9 and TRBJ1-5, is as follows: DSGVTQTPKHLITATGQRVTLRCSPRSGDLSVYWYQQSLDQGLQFLIQYYNGEERAKGNILERFSAQQFPDLHSELNLSSLELGDSALYFCASSERWGGDQPQHFGDGTRLSIL.

Concerning this clone itself: Other nucleotide sequences in the sample specify the same CDR3. The V call is TRBV3-1 (or the pseudogene TRBV3-2), the J call TRBJ2-7, with D unresolved. Looked up from germline, CDR1 is LGHDT and CDR2 is YNNKEL (reference sequence). With 3 bases removed from V and 4 bases from J, the gap between germline ends came to 4 bases. The CDR3 covers 11 residues. The CDR3 spells CASSQGYEQYF. The CDR3 region has the DNA TGTGCCAGCAGCCAGGGGTACGAGCAGTACTTC.

The rearrangement uses TRBV5-7 and TRBJ2-7; a weak D match, TRBD1 (6 bases). TRBV5-7 is an open reading frame, and its role is uncertain. The CDR3 totals 15 residues. Trimming took 0 bases from V and 1 from J, leaving 11 bases between them. CDR3 loop: CASSLDSGQSYEQYF. The CDR3 nucleotides read TGTGCCAGCAGCTTGGATTCCGGACAGTCCTACGAGCAGTACTTC.

V usage is TRBV6-2 or TRBV6-3 and J usage is TRBJ1-5; a weak D match, TRBD1 (6 bases). The CDR3 length is 16 residues. The V end was cut by 6 bases, the J end by 6 bases, with 21 bases between. From germline, CDR1 is MNHEY and CDR2 SVGEGT. CDR3 nucleotide sequence: TGTGCCAGCAGCCGTCCCCCTCAGGGGTCTAGTCAGCCCCAGCATTTT. This encodes CASSRPPQGSSQPQHF.

Turning to this clone: Other nucleotide sequences in the sample specify the same CDR3. This chain connects TRBV18 to TRBJ1-2; a weak D match, TRBD1 (5 bases). Trimming removed 3 bases at V and 3 bases at J, with 8 bases between. CDR1 and CDR2 (germline): KGHSH, LQKENI. The CDR3 totals 13 residues. CDR3 loop: CASSPQGDYGYTF. CDR3 in DNA: TGTGCCAGCTCACCCCAGGGCGACTATGGCTACACCTTC.

The chain recombines TRBV6-5 with TRBJ1-2, with no clear D. CDR3 length equals 12 residues. CDR1 and CDR2 (germline): MNHEY, SVGAGI. V was trimmed by 7 bases and J by 6 bases, leaving 12 bases between them. CDR3 sequence reads: CASNWVLDGYTF. The CDR3 DNA is TGTGCCAGCAATTGGGTTCTGGATGGCTACACCTTC.